A single sample gave rise to the 13 T cell receptor beta chains below, sequenced in a study of blood T cell repertoires in COVID-19. Clones were sequenced by immunoSEQ multiplex PCR, and TCRdb holds only the in-frame ones, with some missing. Here the sample spans approximately 190,000 clones, 65% to 85% being singletons. Sequencing used PBMCs or T cells enriched from blood (not recorded which). These receptors were obtained from a woman between 25 and 40 years old who had been exposed to COVID-19.

This chain joins TRBV7-5 and TRBJ2-7; the table's D call TRBD1 went unverified against the DNA. TRBV7-5 is termed a pseudogene. The CDR3 consists of 15 residues. The CDR3 region is CARSHDRVGSYEQYF. The CDR3 coding sequence is TGTGCCAGAAGCCATGACAGGGTAGGTAGTTACGAGCAGTACTTC.

This chain joins TRBV6-5 and TRBJ1-2; D uncertain. V was pared by 0 bases and J by 6 bases, with 5 bases between. The CDR3 is 12 residues long. Germline-derived CDR1 and CDR2 are MNHEY and SVGAGI. CDR3 residues: CASSYSRDGYTF. The CDR3 coding sequence is TGTGCCAGCAGTTACTCGAGAGATGGCTACACCTTC.

This clone was counted only a few times. This chain uses TRBV2 with TRBJ2-3; 8 bases map to TRBD1. The germline gives CDR1 SNHLY, CDR2 FYNNEI. Germline trimming cut 10 bases from V and 0 bases from J; bases unmatched to any gene: 3. The CDR3 spans 13 residues. The CDR3 coding sequence is TGTGCCACCGGGGACAGGAGCACAGATACGCAGTATTTT. Translating it yields CATGDRSTDTQYF.

The CDR3 DNA reads TGTGCCAGCAGCAACGGGGACAGGGCAAACACCGGGGAGCTGTTTTTT. Translated: CASSNGDRANTGELFF. V is TRBV5-6 and J is TRBJ2-2; 9 nucleotides line up with TRBD1. Trimming at V came to 4 bases and at J to 2 bases, leaving 6 bases not matched to a gene. Germline lookup yields CDR1 SGHDT and CDR2 YYEEEE. The CDR3 runs 16 residues.

With regard to this clone: A much larger clone is a single base away; this may be a read error. The same CDR3 also results from other DNA sequences found in this sample. The chain links TRBV6-4 to TRBJ2-1; 9 bases line up with TRBD2. Looked up from germline, CDR1 is MRHNA and CDR2 is SNTAGT. With V trimmed by 2 bases and J by 4 bases, 3 bases remained unmatched. The CDR3 is 15 residues long. This CDR3 reads CASSDGAGGYNEQFF. The CDR3 bases are TGTGCCAGCAGTGACGGGGCGGGGGGGTACAATGAGCAGTTCTTC.

The chain is built from TRBV4-2 and TRBJ2-7; TRBD2 matches 12 bases. The V segment lost 0 bases and the J segment 3 bases; nucleotides outside the gene matches: 6. The CDR3 loop spans 17 amino acids. Germline V gene sequence: CDR1 LGHNA, CDR2 YNFKEQ. Written as DNA, the CDR3 is TGTGCCAGCAGCCAAGATTGGTGGACTAGCGGGGACTACGAGCAGTACTTC. Translated, it gives CASSQDWWTSGDYEQYF.

The chain is built from TRBV13 and TRBJ2-3; D is undetermined. Germline CDR1 and CDR2: PRHDT and FYEKMQ (reference sequence). V lost 5 bases, J lost 1 base, and 10 bases lay in between. The CDR3 sequence is 14 residues long. CDR3 nucleotide sequence: TGTGCCAGCAGCCCTACCATGGGCACAGATACGCAGTATTTT. Its translation: CASSPTMGTDTQYF.

The genes are TRBV7-3 and TRBJ2-1; D remains ambiguous. Trimming took off 5 bases at V and 0 bases at J, with 11 bases between the two ends. CDR1 is SGHTA, CDR2 FQGTGA, per germline. CDR3 size: 15 residues. The CDR3 sequence is CASSRSPSSYNEQFF. The CDR3 bases are TGTGCCAGCAGCCGCTCACCGAGCTCCTACAATGAGCAGTTCTTC.

This chain connects TRBV9 to TRBJ2-5; 7 bases map to TRBD2. The CDR3 runs 15 residues. Looked up from germline, CDR1 is SGDLS and CDR2 is YYNGEE. The ends lost 0 bases at V and 1 base at J; junction bases unmatched: 3. The CDR3 region has the DNA TGTGCCAGCAGCGTAGAAGGGACTACCCAAGAGACCCAGTACTTC. It codes for CASSVEGTTQETQYF.

This clone occurred a few times. The chain joins TRBV5-4 to TRBJ1-2; D possibly corresponds to TRBD1 (6 bases). The germline CDR1 and CDR2 sequences are SGHNT and YYREEE (reference sequence). The CDR3 consists of 14 residues. V was cut by 3 bases and J by 8 bases, with 17 bases left in between. The CDR3 sequence: CASSSLGALMGYTF. CDR3 DNA sequence: TGTGCCAGCAGCTCCCTGGGGGCCCTGATGGGCTACACCTTC.

The V call is TRBV5-1, the J call TRBJ1-1, with D hard to call. Per the germline V gene, CDR1 is SGHRS and CDR2 is YFSETQ. This CDR3 has 15 amino acids. Trimming stripped 4 bases from V and 0 bases from J, with 13 bases between. DNA of the CDR3: TGCGCCAGCAGCCCTTTGGACGGGATGAACACTGAAGCTTTCTTT. Protein: CASSPLDGMNTEAFF.

The rearrangement joins TRBV2 to TRBJ1-1; D is possibly TRBD1 (6 bases). The CDR3 contains 14 residues. The V end was cut by 4 bases, the J end by 1 base, with 10 bases between. The germline CDR1 and CDR2 sequences are SNHLY and FYNNEI. The DNA of the CDR3 is TGTGCCAGCAGTGTGGACAGCTGGAACACTGAAGCTTTCTTT. Translated: CASSVDSWNTEAFF.

The chain has TRBV25-1 and TRBJ2-3, with TRBD2 as a possible D gene (5 bases). The CDR3 runs 15 residues. V was shortened by 2 bases and J by 0 bases, with 9 bases between the two germline ends. Germline CDR1 reads MGHDK; CDR2 reads SYGVNS. The CDR3 DNA reads as TGTGCCAGCAGTGAACGAGCGGAGAGCACAGATACGCAGTATTTT. This sequence encodes CASSERAESTDTQYF.